The clone carrying this T cell receptor (beta chain) was counted at least ten times. Its antigen is still unknown. The entry originates in a study of T cells in Graves' hyperthyroidism and ophthalmopathy. Across the study: Peripheral blood was acquired at first diagnosis, ahead of any therapy whatsoever.

The CDR3 regions of TCR beta were amplified from RNA transcripts. TCR CDR3 regions were first amplified by RT-PCR with HTBI primers. TCRdb reanalysed the multiplex PCR reads using MiXCR and keeps one entry per CDR3 protein. The table shows about 270,000 distinct CDR3 sequences, with approximately 25% occurring only once. Trimming at V came to 2 bases and at J to 4 bases, leaving 2 bases not matched to a gene. Germline V CDR1 and CDR2: MNHEY, SVGAGI. The length of the CDR3 is 14 residues. Findings and limits, study-wide: Most expanded thyroid clonotypes above 0.001 also appeared in blood. Ophthalmopathy stood apart from stable hyperthyroidism in a 13 V-J model.

Approximately 10 ml of fresh peripheral blood supplied the PBMCs. The receptor was isolated from a woman in her thirties or forties with Graves' ophthalmopathy. Sequencing used blood. The chain has TRBV6-5 and TRBJ1-2, with 9 bases fitting TRBD1. The CDR3 loop is CASSYTGGVYGYTF. The CDR3 bases are TGTGCCAGCAGTTACACAGGGGGCGTCTATGGCTACACCTTC.